A single sample is the source of the 16 T cell receptor beta chains below, sequenced in a study of tumor-infiltrating lymphocytes in primary liver carcinoma. Starting material for RNA and DNA co-extraction consisted of about 19-32 mg of unsorted bulk tissue. A constant-region primer primed TCR beta cDNA synthesis from 400 to 600 ng of total RNA. TCR beta libraries came from three nested multiplex PCR rounds using slightly modified ARM-PCR. A C-beta reverse primer was combined with TRBV1-TRBV30 forward primers in the first two PCR rounds, and each round had roughly 11 cycles. TCRdb called the multiplex PCR reads again in MiXCR, with one record for every CDR3 protein. The data hold 44,000 or so distinct CDR3 sequences, with roughly 70% observed a single time. The specimen sequenced was liver tumor tissue from sampling region 5. Sample subset: tumor region T5, tumor centre. All receptors come from a man aged 35-49 years with primary liver carcinoma and hepatitis B virus infection.

This clonotype was counted between two and nine times. A read error is possible here, since a much larger clone lies one base away. The chain is built from TRBV10-1 and TRBJ2-2; D call uncertain. CDR3 length equals 13 residues. The V end was cut by 8 bases, the J end by 4 bases, with 11 bases between. The germline V gene has CDR1 WNHNN and CDR2 SYGVQD (reference sequence). The CDR3 reads CASVNTLTGELFF. The CDR3 DNA sequence: TGCGCCAGCGTAAACACCCTCACCGGGGAGCTGTTTTTT.

The chain has TRBV5-4 and TRBJ1-1; a possible D gene is TRBD1 (5 bases). Trimming took off 5 bases at V and 1 base at J, with 12 bases between the two ends. In germline, CDR1 is SGHNT, CDR2 YYREEE (reference sequence). The CDR3 consists of 14 residues. The CDR3 region has the DNA TGTGCCAGCAGTCCCCCGGGGGGGAACACTGAAGCTTTCTTT. Translated: CASSPPGGNTEAFF.

With respect to this clonotype: One junction end disagrees with the germline gene, perhaps due to a read error. V gene TRBV7-8 combines with J gene TRBJ2-2, with D perhaps TRBD2 (5 bases). The CDR3 covers 16 residues. Germline lookup yields CDR1 SGHVS and CDR2 FQNEAQ. DNA of the CDR3: TGTACCAGCAGTCCCCTTCGAGGGCCGAACACCGGGGAGCTGTTTTTT. This gives the protein CTSSPLRGPNTGELFF.

As for this clonotype: An end of the junction differs from the germline gene, which may be a read error. The genes are TRBV12-3 or TRBV12-4 and TRBJ2-3; 9 bases match TRBD2. The CDR3 is 19 amino acids. The CDR3 nucleotides read TGTGCCAGCACTCAGGACGGATACTCCAGCGGGAGGTCCCCAGATACGCAGTGTTTT. It specifies CASTQDGYSSGRSPDTQCF.

This clonotype was found once. Here the CDR3 omits its conserved ending phenylalanine or tryptophan, so a read error is the likely source. V is TRBV6-5 and J is TRBJ1-4, with D maybe TRBD1 (6 bases). The CDR3 has 15 residues. Per germline, CDR1 MNHEY and CDR2 SVGAGI. The CDR3 nucleotides read TGTACCAGCAGTTTCACGGGGGCGGGGAATGAAAAACTGTTTTCT. It is translated as CTSSFTGAGNEKLFS.

With regard to this clonotype: A read error may produce the germline difference seen at one junction end. The V gene is TRBV6-5, the J gene TRBJ1-4; D remains ambiguous. Germline V gene data show CDR1 as MNHEY and CDR2 as SVGAGI. CDR3 size: 14 residues. CDR3 loop: CASSPDRTNEELSF. The CDR3 coding sequence is TGTGCCAGCAGCCCAGATAGAACTAATGAAGAACTGTCTTTT.

Concerning this clonotype: A read error may produce the germline difference seen at one junction end. J is TRBJ2-1 and V is TRBV11-3, with D unresolved. The germline CDR1 and CDR2 sequences are SGHNT and YENEEA. The CDR3 spans 15 residues. The CDR3 reads CAGSMSGLGPNEQFF. For the CDR3, the DNA is TGTGCCGGCAGCATGTCTGGTCTAGGGCCCAATGAGCAGTTCTTT.

This clonotype was detected only a few times. The CDR3 spells CASSQDGYFGGRSPDTQYF. The CDR3, as DNA: TGTGCCAGCAGTCAGGACGGATACTTCGGCGGGAGGTCCCCAGATACGCAGTATTTT. This rearrangement joins TRBV12-3 or TRBV12-4 to TRBJ2-3; 8 bases are a match to TRBD2. J lost 4 bases, V lost 5 bases, and 20 bases had no gene match. This CDR3 has 19 amino acids.

Note on this clonotype: One junction end does not reproduce the germline sequence, and a read error may be involved. The V call is TRBV11-1, the J call TRBJ2-1, with TRBD2 identical over 9 bases. Per germline, CDR1 SGHAT and CDR2 FQDESV (reference sequence). This CDR3 is 17 amino acids long. The CDR3 is CASSLGIAGEVDNELFF. The CDR3 DNA reads TGTGCTAGCAGCCTGGGAATAGCGGGAGAAGTTGACAATGAGCTGTTCTTC.

This clonotype was seen ten or more times. The rearrangement links TRBV6-1 to TRBJ2-6; 10 nucleotides match TRBD1. Germline V gives CDR1 MNHNS, CDR2 SASEGT. The CDR3 has 16 residues. V was clipped by 6 bases and J by 4 bases; unmatched bases: 6. CDR3 DNA: TGTGCCAGCAGACCGGGACAGGGGACCGGGGCCAACGTCCTGACTTTC. This sequence encodes CASRPGQGTGANVLTF.

With regard to this clonotype: It is likely a read error, because the conserved phenylalanine at the end of the CDR3 is missing. The chain's CDR3 is CARSLADDGYEQYS. DNA of the CDR3: TGTGCCAGGAGCTTGGCGGATGATGGCTACGAGCAGTACTCC. V is TRBV11-2 and J is TRBJ2-7, with D unresolved. The germline CDR1 and CDR2 sequences are SGHAT and FQNNGV. The CDR3 contains 14 residues.

Notes on this clonotype: The missing conserved phenylalanine or tryptophan at the end of this CDR3 makes a read error likely. No DNA is shown, since the ends of the CDR3 on it are uncertain; the CDR3 is the one TCRdb lists. The chain employs TRBV11-2 and TRBJ2-5; TRBD1, the table's D call, lacks a check against the DNA. The CDR3 is 14 amino acids long, termini counted. Germline values: CDR1 SGHAT, CDR2 FQNNGV. CDR3 in amino acids: CASSFRGVAQTQYI.

Note on this clonotype: Because the CDR3 is missing its conserved closing phenylalanine or tryptophan, this is likely a read error. Here the CDR3 reads CASSLAAGQALREQYS. As DNA, the CDR3 is TGTGCCAGCAGCTTAGCCGCGGGCCAGGCCTTGCGCGAGCAGTACTCC. The chain combines TRBV7-9 with TRBJ2-7, with a weak D call TRBD2 (5 bases). V dropped 0 bases and J dropped 6 bases, with 18 bases sitting between them. The germline CDR1 and CDR2 sequences are SEHNR and FQNEAQ (reference sequence). The CDR3 runs 16 residues.

This clonotype was found many times. This chain uses TRBV28 with TRBJ2-2; D is unclear. V was cut by 3 bases and J by 5 bases, with 4 bases left in between. Germline values: CDR1 MDHEN, CDR2 SYDVKM. The CDR3 extends over 12 amino acids. CDR3 DNA: TGTGCCAGCAGTTTCATGACCGGGGAGCTGTTTTTT. Its protein product is CASSFMTGELFF.

This clonotype was counted many times. The chain has TRBV6-2 or TRBV6-3 and TRBJ2-1; 11 bases align to TRBD1. Germline lookup yields CDR1 MNHEY and CDR2 SVGEGT. The CDR3 contains 13 residues. Trimming at V came to 2 bases and at J to 15 bases, leaving 6 bases not matched to a gene. The CDR3 bases are TGTGCCAGCAGTTACACGTCCGGGACAGGGGGGTTCTTC. Translated, it gives CASSYTSGTGGFF.

This clonotype has more than one count but fewer than ten. CDR3: CASSLAGGYEQYF. The CDR3 DNA reads as TGTGCCAGCAGCTTAGCGGGAGGCTACGAGCAGTACTTC. The V gene is TRBV7-2, the J gene TRBJ2-7; weak D call: TRBD2 (6 bases). Trimming took off 0 bases at V and 3 bases at J, with 6 bases between the two ends. Germline CDR1 and CDR2: SGHTA and FQGNSA. The CDR3 contains 13 residues. Combining the CDR3 with reference TRBV7-2 and TRBJ2-7 gives the whole variable domain GAGVSQSPSNKVTEKGKDVELRCDPISGHTALYWYRQSLGQGLEFLIYFQGNSAPDKSGLPSDRFSAERTGGSVSTLTIQRTQQEDSAVYLCASSLAGGYEQYFGPGTRLTVT.